The 9 T cell receptor beta chains below were found in one sample sequenced in a study of type 1 and type 2 diabetes patients. Genomic DNA was the PCR template. Multiplex PCR with 30 forward and 13 reverse primers amplified the TCR beta CDR3. TCRdb reprocessed the multiplex PCR reads with MiXCR, giving one entry per CDR3 protein. The repertoire holds about 290,000 distinct CDR3 sequences, with 45% to 60% as singletons. The sample taken for sequencing was peripheral blood mononuclear cells (PBMCs). These receptors all stem from a man younger than 30 with type 2 diabetes.

The chain employs TRBV5-1 and TRBJ2-5, with D hard to call. Germline CDR1 and CDR2: SGHRS and YFSETQ. The CDR3 spans 14 residues. V was pared by 0 bases and J by 1 base, with 7 bases between. The CDR3 is CASSLETVQETQYF. DNA of the CDR3: TGCGCCAGCAGCTTGGAGACGGTCCAAGAGACCCAGTACTTC.

This clonotype was observed many times. One end of the junction fails to match germline, which may point to a read error. This rearrangement joins TRBV19 to TRBJ2-7; D ambiguous. This CDR3 region has 13 residues. The germline CDR1 and CDR2 sequences are LNHDA and SQIVND (reference sequence). CDR3 region: CASSAGPSYEQYF. The CDR3 region has the DNA TGCGCCAGCAGCGCCGGACCTTCCTACGAGCAGTACTTC.

The rearrangement links TRBV20-1 to TRBJ2-7; 11 positions agree with TRBD2. The V gene's germline CDR1 is DFQATT and CDR2 SNEGSKA (reference sequence). The length of the CDR3 is 19 residues. The V and J ends lost 2 bases and 4 bases, in that order; junction bases with no gene match: 19. The CDR3 is CSARRPRDGGLAALYEQYF. As DNA, the CDR3 is TGCAGTGCTAGACGGCCCCGGGACGGGGGACTAGCGGCGTTATACGAGCAGTACTTC.

This clonotype was seen more than once but under ten times. The chain links TRBV13 to TRBJ2-5; unclear D gene. Germline V CDR1 and CDR2: PRHDT, FYEKMQ (reference sequence). The V gene lost 0 bases and the J gene lost 1 base, with 9 bases spanning the gap. The CDR3 is made up of 15 amino acids. The chain's CDR3 is CASSLGLAPQETQYF. CDR3 nucleotides: TGTGCCAGCAGCTTAGGCTTAGCTCCCCAAGAGACCCAGTACTTC.

In its sample, this clonotype was seen a few times. The chain couples TRBV19 to TRBJ2-7; 7 positions agree with TRBD1. Trimming took 9 bases from V and 0 from J; bases not matched to a gene: 5. Germline V lookup: CDR1 LNHDA, CDR2 SQIVND (reference sequence). This CDR3 is 13 amino acids long. Here the CDR3 DNA reads TGTGCCAGCTCACAGGGGAACTCCTACGAGCAGTACTTC. Its protein is CASSQGNSYEQYF.

The genes are TRBV10-3 and TRBJ1-1; D is ambiguous. This CDR3 has 16 amino acids. V was trimmed by 5 bases and J by 0 bases, leaving 16 bases between them. Germline loops: CDR1 ENHRY, CDR2 SYGVKD. The CDR3 is CAISPGVSMLNTEAFF. Written as DNA, the CDR3 is TGTGCCATCAGTCCCGGAGTCAGTATGCTGAACACTGAAGCTTTCTTT.

This rearrangement joins TRBV10-3 to TRBJ2-7; no firm D call. The CDR3 has 14 amino acids. Germline V gives CDR1 ENHRY, CDR2 SYGVKD. The V end lost 0 bases, the J end lost 4 bases, and 10 bases lay between the germline ends. CDR3 residues: CAISESRDGYEQYF. The CDR3 DNA is TGTGCCATCAGTGAGTCTAGGGATGGATACGAGCAGTACTTC.

This sequence joins TRBV30 and TRBJ2-3, with 10 bases lining up with TRBD2. The CDR3 is 18 residues long. Losses at the gene ends were 2 bases for V and 0 bases for J; bases not matched to a gene: 11. CDR1 and CDR2 from the germline V gene are GTSNPN and SVGIG (reference sequence). In DNA form, the CDR3 reads TGTGCCTGGAGTCCGTTAGCGGGAGGACCCTCTAGCACAGATACGCAGTATTTT. This encodes CAWSPLAGGPSSTDTQYF.

V usage is TRBV9 and J usage is TRBJ1-5; D possibly corresponds to TRBD1 (6 bases). The CDR3 has 16 residues. The germline V gene encodes CDR1 SGDLS and CDR2 YYNGEE. Trimming pared 0 bases from V and 3 bases from J, leaving 13 bases between. CDR3 DNA sequence: TGTGCCAGCAGCGTAGGGGTAGGGGGGATCAATCAGCCCCAGCATTTT. This codes for CASSVGVGGINQPQHF.